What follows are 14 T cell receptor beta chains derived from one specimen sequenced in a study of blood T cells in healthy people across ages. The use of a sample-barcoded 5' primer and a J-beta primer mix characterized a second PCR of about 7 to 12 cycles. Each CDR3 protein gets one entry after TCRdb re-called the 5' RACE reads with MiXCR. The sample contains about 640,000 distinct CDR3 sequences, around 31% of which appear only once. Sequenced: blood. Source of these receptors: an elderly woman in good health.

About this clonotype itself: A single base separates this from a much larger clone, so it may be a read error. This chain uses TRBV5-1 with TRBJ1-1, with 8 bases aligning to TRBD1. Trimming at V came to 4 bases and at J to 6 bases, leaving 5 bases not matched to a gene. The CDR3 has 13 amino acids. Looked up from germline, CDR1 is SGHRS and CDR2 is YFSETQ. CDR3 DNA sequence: TGCGCCAGCAGCACAGGGGGGTGCGCTGAAGCTTTCTTT. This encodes CASSTGGCAEAFF.

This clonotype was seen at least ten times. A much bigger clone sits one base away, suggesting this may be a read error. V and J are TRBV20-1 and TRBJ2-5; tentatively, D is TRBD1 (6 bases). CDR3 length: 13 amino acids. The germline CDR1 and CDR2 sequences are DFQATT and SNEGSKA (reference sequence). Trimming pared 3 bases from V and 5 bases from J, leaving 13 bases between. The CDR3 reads CSARAGVGETQYF. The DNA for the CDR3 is TGCAGTGCTAGGGCAGGGGTGGGGGAGACCCAGTACTTC.

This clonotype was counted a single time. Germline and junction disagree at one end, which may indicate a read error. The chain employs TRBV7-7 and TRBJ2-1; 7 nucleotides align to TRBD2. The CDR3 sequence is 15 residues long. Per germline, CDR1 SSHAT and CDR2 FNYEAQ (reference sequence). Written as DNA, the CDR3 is TGTGCTAGCAGCTTAGGGAGGGGCGCAGGCGATGAGCAGTTCTTC. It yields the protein CASSLGRGAGDEQFF.

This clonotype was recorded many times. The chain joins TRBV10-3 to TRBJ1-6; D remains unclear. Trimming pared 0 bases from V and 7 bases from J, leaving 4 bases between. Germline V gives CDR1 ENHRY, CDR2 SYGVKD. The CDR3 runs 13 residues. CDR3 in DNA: TGTGCCATCAGTGAGTCTCAGAATTCACCCCTCCACTTT. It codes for CAISESQNSPLHF.

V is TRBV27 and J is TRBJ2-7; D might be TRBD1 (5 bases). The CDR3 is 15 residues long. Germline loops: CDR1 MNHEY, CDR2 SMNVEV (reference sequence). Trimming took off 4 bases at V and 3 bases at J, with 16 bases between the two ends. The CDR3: CASSSRQRGIYEQYF. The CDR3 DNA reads TGTGCCAGCAGTTCGCGGCAAAGGGGAATCTACGAGCAGTACTTC.

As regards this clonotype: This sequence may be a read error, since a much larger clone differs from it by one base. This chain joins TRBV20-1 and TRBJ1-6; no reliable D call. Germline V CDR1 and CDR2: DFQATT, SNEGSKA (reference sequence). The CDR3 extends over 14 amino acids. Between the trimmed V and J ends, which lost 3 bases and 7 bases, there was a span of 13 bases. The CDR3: CSASAKGGNSPLHF. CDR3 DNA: TGCAGTGCTAGCGCAAAAGGAGGCAATTCACCCCTCCACTTT.

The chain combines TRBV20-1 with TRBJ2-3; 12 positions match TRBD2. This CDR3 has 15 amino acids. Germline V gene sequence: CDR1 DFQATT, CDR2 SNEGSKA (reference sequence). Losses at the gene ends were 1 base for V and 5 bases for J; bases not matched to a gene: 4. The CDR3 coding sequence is TGCAGTGCTAGAGGACTAGCGGGGGCCAAAGATACGCAGTATTTT. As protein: CSARGLAGAKDTQYF.

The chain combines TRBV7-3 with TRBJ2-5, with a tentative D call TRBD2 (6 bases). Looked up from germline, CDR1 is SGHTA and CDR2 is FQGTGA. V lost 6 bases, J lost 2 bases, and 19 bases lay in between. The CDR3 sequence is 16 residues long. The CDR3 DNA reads TGTGCCAGCAGTGACGGAGGGGTCGGGAATCAAGAGACCCAGTACTTC. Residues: CASSDGGVGNQETQYF.

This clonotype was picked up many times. The CDR3 spells CASSPSGTGARTQYF. As DNA, the CDR3 is TGTGCCAGCAGTCCCTCCGGGACAGGGGCACGAACCCAGTACTTC. V gene TRBV28 combines with J gene TRBJ2-5, with 10 nucleotides matching TRBD1. The germline V gene encodes CDR1 MDHEN and CDR2 SYDVKM. Losses at the gene ends were 5 bases for V and 8 bases for J; bases not matched to a gene: 11. The length of the CDR3 is 15 residues.

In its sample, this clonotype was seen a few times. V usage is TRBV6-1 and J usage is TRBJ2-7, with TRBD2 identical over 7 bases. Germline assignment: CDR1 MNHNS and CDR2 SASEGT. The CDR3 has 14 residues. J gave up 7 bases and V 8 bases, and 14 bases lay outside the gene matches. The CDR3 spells CASLTSLGVGEQYF. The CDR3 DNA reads TGTGCCAGCCTGACTAGCCTAGGGGTGGGGGAGCAGTACTTC.

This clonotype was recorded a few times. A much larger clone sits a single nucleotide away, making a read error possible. The CDR3 is CAISESTPGPGSYNEQYF. CDR3 coding DNA: TGTGCCATCAGTGAGTCGACACCAGGGCCCGGCTCCTACAATGAGCAGTACTTC. The V gene is TRBV10-3, the J gene TRBJ2-1, with D possibly being TRBD1 (5 bases). Judging by the DNA end, TRBJ2-7 fits better; the J call may be wrong. Germline V lookup: CDR1 ENHRY, CDR2 SYGVKD. The CDR3 loop spans 18 amino acids.

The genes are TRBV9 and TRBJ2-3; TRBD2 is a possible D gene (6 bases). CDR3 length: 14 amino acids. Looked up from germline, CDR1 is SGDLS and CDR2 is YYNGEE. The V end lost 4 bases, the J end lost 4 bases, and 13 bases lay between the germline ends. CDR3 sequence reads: CASSLRTTADTQYF. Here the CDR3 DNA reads TGTGCCAGCAGCCTCAGGACTACCGCAGATACGCAGTATTTT.

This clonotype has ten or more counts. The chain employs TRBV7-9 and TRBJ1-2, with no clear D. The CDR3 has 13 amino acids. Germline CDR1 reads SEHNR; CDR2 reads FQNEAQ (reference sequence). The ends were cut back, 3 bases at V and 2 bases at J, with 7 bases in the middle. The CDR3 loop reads CASSLEINYGYTF. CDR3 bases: TGTGCCAGCAGCTTGGAGATAAACTATGGCTACACCTTC.

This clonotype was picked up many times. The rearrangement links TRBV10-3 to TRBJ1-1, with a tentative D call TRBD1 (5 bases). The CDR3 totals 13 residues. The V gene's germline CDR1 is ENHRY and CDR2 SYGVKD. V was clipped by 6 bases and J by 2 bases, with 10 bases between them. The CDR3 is CAIRGVINTEAFF. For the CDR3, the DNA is TGTGCCATCAGGGGGGTAATCAACACTGAAGCTTTCTTT.